Following are 3 T cell receptor beta chains from one sample sequenced in a study of blood T cell repertoires in COVID-19. Data came from immunoSEQ multiplex PCR; TCRdb stores just in-frame clones and leaves some out. The data contain around 250,000 clones, over 80% of them singletons. The sequenced sample was peripheral blood. These receptors originate from a man aged 55 to 70 who had recovered from COVID-19.

The V and J genes are TRBV13 and TRBJ2-3; 7 bases line up with TRBD2. The CDR3 runs to 14 residues. Trimming removed 5 bases from V and 4 bases from J; junction bases left unmatched: 6. Germline V gene sequence: CDR1 PRHDT, CDR2 FYEKMQ (reference sequence). The chain's CDR3 is CASSQGLGADTQYF. The CDR3 DNA reads as TGTGCCAGCAGCCAAGGACTAGGAGCAGATACGCAGTATTTT.

The chain has TRBV11-2 and TRBJ2-1; 8 bases align to TRBD1. The junction had 16 bases not matched to a gene; V was cut back by 7 bases and J by 8 bases. The germline V gene encodes CDR1 SGHAT and CDR2 FQNNGV. This CDR3 contains 16 residues. The CDR3 bases are TGTGCCAGCACCCGCCCACTGACAGGGGATGGGGATGAGCAGTTCTTC. Amino acids: CASTRPLTGDGDEQFF.

The chain carries TRBV25-1 and TRBJ2-5; D possibly corresponds to TRBD1 (5 bases). This CDR3 is 14 amino acids long. Germline loops: CDR1 MGHDK, CDR2 SYGVNS. Trimming left V 2 bases short and J 2 bases short, with 9 bases between. The CDR3 nucleotides read TGTGCCAGCAGTGAAAGCAGGGTACAAGAGACCCAGTACTTC. Translated: CASSESRVQETQYF.